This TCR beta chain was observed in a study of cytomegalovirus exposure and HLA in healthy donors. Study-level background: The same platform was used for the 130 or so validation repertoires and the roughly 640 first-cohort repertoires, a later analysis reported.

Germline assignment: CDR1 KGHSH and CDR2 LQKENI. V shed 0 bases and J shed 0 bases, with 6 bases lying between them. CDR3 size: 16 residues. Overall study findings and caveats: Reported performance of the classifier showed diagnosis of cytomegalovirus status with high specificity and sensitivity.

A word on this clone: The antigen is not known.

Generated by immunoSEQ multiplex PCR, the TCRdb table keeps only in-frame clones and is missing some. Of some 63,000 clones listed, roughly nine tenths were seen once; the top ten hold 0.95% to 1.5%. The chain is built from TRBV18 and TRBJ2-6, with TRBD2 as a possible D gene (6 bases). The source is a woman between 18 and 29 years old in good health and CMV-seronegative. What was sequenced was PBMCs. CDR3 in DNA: TGTGCCAGCTCACCACCCGGGAGCTCTGGGGCCAACGTCCTGACTTTC. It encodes CASSPPGSSGANVLTF.